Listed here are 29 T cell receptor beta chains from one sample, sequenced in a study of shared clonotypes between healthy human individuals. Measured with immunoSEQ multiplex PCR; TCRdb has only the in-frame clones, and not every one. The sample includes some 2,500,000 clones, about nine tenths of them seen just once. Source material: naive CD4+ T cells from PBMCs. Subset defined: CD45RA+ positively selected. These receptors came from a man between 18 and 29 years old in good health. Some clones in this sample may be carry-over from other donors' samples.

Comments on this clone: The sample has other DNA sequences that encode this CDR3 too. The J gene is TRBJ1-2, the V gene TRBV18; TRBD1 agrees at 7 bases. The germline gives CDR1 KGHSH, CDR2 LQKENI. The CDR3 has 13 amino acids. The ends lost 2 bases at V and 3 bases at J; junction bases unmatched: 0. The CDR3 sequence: CASSPGTDYGYTF. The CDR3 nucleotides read TGTGCCAGCTCACCAGGGACAGACTATGGCTACACCTTC.

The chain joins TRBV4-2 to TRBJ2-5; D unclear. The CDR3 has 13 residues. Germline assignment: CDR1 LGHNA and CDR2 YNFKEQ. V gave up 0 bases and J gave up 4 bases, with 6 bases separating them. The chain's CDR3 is CASSQDDPETQYF. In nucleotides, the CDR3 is TGTGCCAGCAGCCAAGATGACCCAGAGACCCAGTACTTC.

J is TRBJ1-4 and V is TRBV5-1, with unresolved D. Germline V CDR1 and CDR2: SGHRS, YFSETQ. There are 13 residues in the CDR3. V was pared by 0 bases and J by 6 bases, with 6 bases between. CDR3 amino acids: CASSLGEDEKLFF. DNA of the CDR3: TGCGCCAGCAGCTTGGGCGAGGATGAAAAACTGTTTTTT.

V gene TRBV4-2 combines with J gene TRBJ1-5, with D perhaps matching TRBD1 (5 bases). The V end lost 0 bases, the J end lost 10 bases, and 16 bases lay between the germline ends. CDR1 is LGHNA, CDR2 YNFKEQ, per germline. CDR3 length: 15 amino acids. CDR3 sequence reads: CASSQDSPGRGPQHF. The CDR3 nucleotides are TGTGCCAGCAGCCAAGATTCCCCGGGGAGGGGTCCCCAGCATTTT.

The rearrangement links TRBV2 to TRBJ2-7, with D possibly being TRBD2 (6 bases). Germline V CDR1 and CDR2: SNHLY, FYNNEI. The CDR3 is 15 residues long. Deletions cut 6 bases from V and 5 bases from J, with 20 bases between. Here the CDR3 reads CASSLGGAQGHEQYF. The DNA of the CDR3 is TGTGCCAGCAGCTTGGGGGGAGCCCAGGGACACGAGCAGTACTTC. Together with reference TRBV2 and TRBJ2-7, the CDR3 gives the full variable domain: EPEVTQTPSHQVTQMGQEVILRCVPISNHLYFYWYRQILGQKVEFLVSFYNNEISEKSEIFDDQFSVERPDGSNFTLKIRSTKLEDSAMYFCASSLGGAQGHEQYFGPGTRLTVT.

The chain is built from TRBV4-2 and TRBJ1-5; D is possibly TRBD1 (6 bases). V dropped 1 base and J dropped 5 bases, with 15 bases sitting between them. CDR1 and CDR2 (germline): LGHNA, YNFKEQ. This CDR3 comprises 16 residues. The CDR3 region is CASSQVRGARDQPQHF. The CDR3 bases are TGTGCCAGCAGCCAAGTCCGGGGGGCCAGAGATCAGCCCCAGCATTTT.

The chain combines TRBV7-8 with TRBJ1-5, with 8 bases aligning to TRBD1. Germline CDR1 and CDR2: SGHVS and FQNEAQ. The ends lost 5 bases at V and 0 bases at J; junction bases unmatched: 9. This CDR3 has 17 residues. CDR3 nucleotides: TGTGCCAGCAGCCTACGGACAGGGCGACGTAGCAATCAGCCCCAGCATTTT. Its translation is CASSLRTGRRSNQPQHF.

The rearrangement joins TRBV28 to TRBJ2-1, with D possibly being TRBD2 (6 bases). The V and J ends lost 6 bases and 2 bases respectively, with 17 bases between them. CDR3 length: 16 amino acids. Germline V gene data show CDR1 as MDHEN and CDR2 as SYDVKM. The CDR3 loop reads CASSTSGSRAYNEQFF. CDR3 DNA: TGTGCCAGCAGCACAAGCGGGTCGCGGGCCTACAATGAGCAGTTCTTC.

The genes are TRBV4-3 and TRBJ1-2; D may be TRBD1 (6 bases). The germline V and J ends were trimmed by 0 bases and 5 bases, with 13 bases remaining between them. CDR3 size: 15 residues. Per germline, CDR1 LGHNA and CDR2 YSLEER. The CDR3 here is CASSQDTGASYGYTF. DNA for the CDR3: TGCGCCAGCAGCCAAGATACGGGGGCCTCTTATGGCTACACCTTC.

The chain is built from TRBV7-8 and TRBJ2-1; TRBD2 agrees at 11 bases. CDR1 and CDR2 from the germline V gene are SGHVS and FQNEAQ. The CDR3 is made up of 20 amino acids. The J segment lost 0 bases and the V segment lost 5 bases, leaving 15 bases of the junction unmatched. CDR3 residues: CASSPRSGTSGSSSYNEQFF. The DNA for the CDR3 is TGTGCCAGCAGCCCACGCTCCGGGACTAGCGGAAGTAGCTCCTACAATGAGCAGTTCTTC.

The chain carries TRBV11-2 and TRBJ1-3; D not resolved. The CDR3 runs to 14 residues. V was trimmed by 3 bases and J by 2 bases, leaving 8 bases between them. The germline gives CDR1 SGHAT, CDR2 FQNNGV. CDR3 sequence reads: CASSFTRTGNTIYF. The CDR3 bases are TGTGCCAGCAGCTTTACGAGAACTGGAAACACCATATATTTT. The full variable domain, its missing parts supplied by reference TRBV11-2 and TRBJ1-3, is EAGVAQSPRYKIIEKRQSVAFWCNPISGHATLYWYQQILGQGPKLLIQFQNNGVVDDSQLPKDRFSAERLKGVDSTLKIQPAKLEDSAVYLCASSFTRTGNTIYFGEGSWLTVV.

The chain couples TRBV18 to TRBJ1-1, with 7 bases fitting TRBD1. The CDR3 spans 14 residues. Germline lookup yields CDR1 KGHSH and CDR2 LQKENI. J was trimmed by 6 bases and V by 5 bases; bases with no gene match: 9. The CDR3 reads CASSARQGYAEAFF. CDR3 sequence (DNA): TGTGCCAGCTCAGCGCGACAGGGTTACGCTGAAGCTTTCTTT.

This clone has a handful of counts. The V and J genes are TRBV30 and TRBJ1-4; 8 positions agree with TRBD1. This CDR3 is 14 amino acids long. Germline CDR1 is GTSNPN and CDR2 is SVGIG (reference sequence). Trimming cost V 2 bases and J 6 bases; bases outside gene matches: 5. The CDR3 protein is CAWSSDRDHEKLFF. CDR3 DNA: TGTGCCTGGAGTTCGGACAGGGACCATGAAAAACTGTTTTTT.

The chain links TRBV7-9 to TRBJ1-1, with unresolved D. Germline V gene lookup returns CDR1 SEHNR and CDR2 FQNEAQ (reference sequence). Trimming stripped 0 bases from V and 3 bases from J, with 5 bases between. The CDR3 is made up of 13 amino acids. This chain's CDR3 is CASSLAPHTEAFF. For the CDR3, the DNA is TGTGCCAGCAGCTTAGCGCCACACACTGAAGCTTTCTTT.

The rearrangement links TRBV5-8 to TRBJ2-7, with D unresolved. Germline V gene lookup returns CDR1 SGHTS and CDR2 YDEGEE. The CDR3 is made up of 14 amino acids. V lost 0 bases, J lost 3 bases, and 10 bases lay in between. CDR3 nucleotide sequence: TGTGCCAGCAGCTTGGCCGGTCCGAACTACGAGCAGTACTTC. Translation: CASSLAGPNYEQYF.

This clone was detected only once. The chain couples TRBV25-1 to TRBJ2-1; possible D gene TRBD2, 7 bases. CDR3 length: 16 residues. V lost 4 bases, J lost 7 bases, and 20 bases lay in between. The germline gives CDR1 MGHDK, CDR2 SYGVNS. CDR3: CASSAGGRGFPNEQFF. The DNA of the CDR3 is TGTGCCAGCAGTGCGGGGGGCAGGGGATTTCCTAATGAGCAGTTCTTC.

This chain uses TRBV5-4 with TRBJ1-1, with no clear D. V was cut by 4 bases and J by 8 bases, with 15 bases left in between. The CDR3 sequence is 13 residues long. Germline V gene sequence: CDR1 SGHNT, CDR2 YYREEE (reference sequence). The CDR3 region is CASSPSYKAEAFF. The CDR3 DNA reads TGTGCCAGCAGCCCTAGCTACAAGGCCGAAGCTTTCTTT.

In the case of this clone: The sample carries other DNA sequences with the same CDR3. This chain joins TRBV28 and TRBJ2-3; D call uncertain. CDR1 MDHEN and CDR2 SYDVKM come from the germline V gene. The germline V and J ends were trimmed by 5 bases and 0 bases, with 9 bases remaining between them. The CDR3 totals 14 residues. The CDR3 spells CASSLPGSTDTQYF. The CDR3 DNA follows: TGTGCCAGCAGTCTTCCGGGTAGCACAGATACGCAGTATTTT. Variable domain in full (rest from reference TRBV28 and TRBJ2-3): DVKVTQSSRYLVKRTGEKVFLECVQDMDHENMFWYRQDPGLGLRLIYFSYDVKMKEKGDIPEGYSVSREKKERFSLILESASTNQTSMYLCASSLPGSTDTQYFGPGTRLTVL.

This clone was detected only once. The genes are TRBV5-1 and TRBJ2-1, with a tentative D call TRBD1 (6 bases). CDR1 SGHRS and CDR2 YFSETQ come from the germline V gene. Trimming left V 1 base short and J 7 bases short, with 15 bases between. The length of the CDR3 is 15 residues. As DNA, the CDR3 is TGCGCCAGCAGCTTGCTGATAGGGACAAATAATGAGCAGTTCTTC. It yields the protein CASSLLIGTNNEQFF.

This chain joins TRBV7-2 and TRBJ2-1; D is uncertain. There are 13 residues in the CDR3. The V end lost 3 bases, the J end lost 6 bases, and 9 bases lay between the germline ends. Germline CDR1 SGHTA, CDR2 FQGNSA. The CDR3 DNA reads TGTGCCAGCAGCTTGATCCCTAGCAATGAGCAGTTCTTC. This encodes CASSLIPSNEQFF.

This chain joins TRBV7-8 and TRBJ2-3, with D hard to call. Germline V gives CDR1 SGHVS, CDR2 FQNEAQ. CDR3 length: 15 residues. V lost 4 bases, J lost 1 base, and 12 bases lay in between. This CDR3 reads CASSSPLGGTDTQYF. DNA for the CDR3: TGTGCCAGCAGCTCTCCACTTGGCGGCACAGATACGCAGTATTTT.

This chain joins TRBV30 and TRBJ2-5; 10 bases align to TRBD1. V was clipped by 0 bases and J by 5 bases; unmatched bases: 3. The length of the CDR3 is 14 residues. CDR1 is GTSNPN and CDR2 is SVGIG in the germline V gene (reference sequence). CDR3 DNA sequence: TGTGCCTGGAGTGTAGACAGGGGGCTGGAGACCCAGTACTTC. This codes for CAWSVDRGLETQYF.

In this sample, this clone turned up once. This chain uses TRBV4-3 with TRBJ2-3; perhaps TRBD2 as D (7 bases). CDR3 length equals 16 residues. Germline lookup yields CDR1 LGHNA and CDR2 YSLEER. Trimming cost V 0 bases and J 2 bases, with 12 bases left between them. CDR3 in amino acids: CASSQERGGHTDTQYF. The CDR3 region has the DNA TGCGCCAGCAGCCAAGAGAGGGGGGGACACACAGATACGCAGTATTTT.

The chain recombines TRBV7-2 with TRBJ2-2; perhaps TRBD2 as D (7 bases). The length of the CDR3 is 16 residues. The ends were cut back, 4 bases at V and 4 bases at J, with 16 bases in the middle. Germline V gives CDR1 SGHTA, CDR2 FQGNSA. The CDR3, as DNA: TGTGCCAGCAGCTGGAGGGGGGGCGCGAGCACCGGGGAGCTGTTTTTT. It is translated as CASSWRGGASTGELFF.

The CDR3 spells CASSLSVWTGNPYEQYF. DNA of the CDR3: TGTGCCAGCAGTTTATCTGTATGGACAGGGAACCCCTACGAGCAGTACTTC. This chain uses TRBV28 with TRBJ2-7; 8 bases are a match to TRBD1. Trimming at V came to 1 base and at J to 2 bases, leaving 10 bases not matched to a gene. Germline CDR1 is MDHEN and CDR2 is SYDVKM. The CDR3 covers 17 residues.

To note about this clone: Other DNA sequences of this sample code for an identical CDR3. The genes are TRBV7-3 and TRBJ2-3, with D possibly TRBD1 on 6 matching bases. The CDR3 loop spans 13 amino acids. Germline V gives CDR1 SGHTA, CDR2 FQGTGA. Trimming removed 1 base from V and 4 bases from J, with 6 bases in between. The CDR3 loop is CASSLNRADTQYF. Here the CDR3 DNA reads TGTGCCAGCAGCTTAAACAGGGCAGATACGCAGTATTTT.

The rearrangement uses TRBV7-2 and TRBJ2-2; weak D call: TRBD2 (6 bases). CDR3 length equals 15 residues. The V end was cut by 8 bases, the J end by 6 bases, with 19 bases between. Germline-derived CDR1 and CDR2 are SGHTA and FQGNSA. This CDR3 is CASAVSVAEAGELFF. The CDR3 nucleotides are TGTGCCAGCGCTGTTTCGGTAGCGGAGGCCGGGGAGCTGTTTTTT.

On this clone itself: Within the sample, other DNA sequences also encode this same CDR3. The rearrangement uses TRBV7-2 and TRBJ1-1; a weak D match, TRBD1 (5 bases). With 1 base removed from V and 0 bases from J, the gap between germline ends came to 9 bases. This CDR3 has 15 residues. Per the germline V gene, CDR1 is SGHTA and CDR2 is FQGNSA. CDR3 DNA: TGTGCCAGCAGCTTAGGACAGCTCTTGAACACTGAAGCTTTCTTT. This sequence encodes CASSLGQLLNTEAFF.

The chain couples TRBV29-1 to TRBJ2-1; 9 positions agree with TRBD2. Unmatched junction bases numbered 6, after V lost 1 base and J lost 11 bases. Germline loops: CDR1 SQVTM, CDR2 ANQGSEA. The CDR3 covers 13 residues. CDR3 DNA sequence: TGCAGCGTTGAAGCTCGTCTAGCGGGGAAGCAGTTCTTC. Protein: CSVEARLAGKQFF.